The source of this T cell receptor beta chain is a study of T cell changes during pregnancy in multiple sclerosis. Sequenced by immunoSEQ multiplex PCR; TCRdb stores in-frame clones only, minus some. The sample consists of about 75,000 clones, more than 80% of them appearing once. Germline values: CDR1 LNHDA, CDR2 SQIVND (reference sequence). The CDR3 is 15 residues long. Trimming took 7 bases from V and 6 from J, leaving 21 bases between them. The receptor was isolated from a female donor in good health, enrolled as a control in a pregnancy study. The chain recombines TRBV19 with TRBJ1-1, with D unresolved. Material: peripheral blood, obtained in the first trimester of pregnancy. The CDR3 here is CASTPVYSGMAEAFF. As DNA, the CDR3 is TGTGCCAGTACCCCAGTGTACTCGGGGATGGCTGAAGCTTTCTTT.